The next 3 T cell receptor beta chains were all read from a single sample in a study of blood T cell repertoires in COVID-19 (dated by TCRdb to 2018 to 2020). Preparation of the library involved the immunoSEQ multiplex PCR assay. TCRdb obtained this table from immuneACCESS and retained in-frame rearrangements with V and J assigned. These tables miss some clones; where compared with another copy, unresolved V genes account for less than half of the shortfall, and the remainder is unexplained. The sample has more than 300,000 clones on record, around nine tenths of them singletons. About 2% of the sample goes to the ten largest clones. The material sequenced was peripheral blood. These receptors originate from a woman aged 30 to 39 with COVID-19, enrolled during active disease.

The chain links TRBV3-1 (or the pseudogene TRBV3-2) to TRBJ2-5; D uncertain. This CDR3 comprises 16 residues. Germline values: CDR1 LGHDT, CDR2 YNNKEL (reference sequence). Trimming cost V 5 bases and J 1 base, with 17 bases left between them. This chain's CDR3 is CASSYTPRLAQETQYF. CDR3 nucleotide sequence: TGTGCCAGCAGCTATACCCCGAGGTTAGCCCAAGAGACCCAGTACTTC.

The rearrangement uses TRBV4-1 and TRBJ2-7; 9 positions agree with TRBD1. After removal of 6 bases from V and 5 bases from J, the junction contained 11 bases not matched to a gene. Germline V gene data show CDR1 as MGHRA and CDR2 as YSYEKL. This CDR3 is 15 amino acids long. CDR3 sequence: CASRLGTGTPHEQYF. In DNA form, the CDR3 reads TGCGCCAGCAGGCTAGGGACAGGGACCCCCCACGAGCAGTACTTC.

This chain uses TRBV5-1 with TRBJ1-6, with 10 nucleotides matching TRBD1. Germline V CDR1 and CDR2: SGHRS, YFSETQ. Trimming removed 6 bases from V and 8 bases from J; junction bases left unmatched: 5. CDR3 size: 14 residues. CDR3 in DNA: TGCGCCAGCACCCTCGGACAGGGGGATTCACCCCTCCACTTT. Translation gives CASTLGQGDSPLHF.